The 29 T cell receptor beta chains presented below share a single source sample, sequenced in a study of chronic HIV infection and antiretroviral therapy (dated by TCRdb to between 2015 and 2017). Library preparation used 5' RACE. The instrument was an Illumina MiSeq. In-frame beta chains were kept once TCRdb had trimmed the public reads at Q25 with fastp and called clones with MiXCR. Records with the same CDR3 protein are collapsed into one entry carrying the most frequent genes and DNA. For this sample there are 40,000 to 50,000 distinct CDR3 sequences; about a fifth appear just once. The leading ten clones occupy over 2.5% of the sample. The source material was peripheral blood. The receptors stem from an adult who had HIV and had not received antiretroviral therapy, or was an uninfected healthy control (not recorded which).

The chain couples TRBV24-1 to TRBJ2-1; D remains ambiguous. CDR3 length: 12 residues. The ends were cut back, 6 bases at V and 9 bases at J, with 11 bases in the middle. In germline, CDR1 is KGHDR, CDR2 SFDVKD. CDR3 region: CATSQLSGEQFF. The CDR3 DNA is TGTGCCACCAGTCAACTATCTGGTGAGCAGTTCTTC.

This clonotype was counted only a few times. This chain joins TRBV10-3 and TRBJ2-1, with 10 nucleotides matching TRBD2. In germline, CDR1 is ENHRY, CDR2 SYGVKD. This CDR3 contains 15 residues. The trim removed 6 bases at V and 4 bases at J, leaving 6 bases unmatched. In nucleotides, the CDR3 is TGTGCCATCAGCGGGAGCGGGAGGGAGTACAATGAGCAGTTCTTC. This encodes CAISGSGREYNEQFF.

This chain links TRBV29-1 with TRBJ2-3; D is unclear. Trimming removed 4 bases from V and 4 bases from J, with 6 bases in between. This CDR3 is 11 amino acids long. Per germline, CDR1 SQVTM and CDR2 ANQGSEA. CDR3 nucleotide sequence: TGCAGCGTTGTCGAGGCAGATACGCAGTATTTT. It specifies CSVVEADTQYF.

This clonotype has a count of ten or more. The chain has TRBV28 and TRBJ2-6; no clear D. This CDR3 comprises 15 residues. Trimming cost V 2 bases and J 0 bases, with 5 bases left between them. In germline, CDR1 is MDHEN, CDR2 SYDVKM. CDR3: CASSLGISGANVLTF. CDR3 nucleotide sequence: TGTGCCAGCAGTTTAGGGATCTCTGGGGCCAACGTCCTGACTTTC.

The CDR3 sequence: CASSSRAAKNIQYF. CDR3 DNA: TGTGCCAGCAGTAGCCGGGCTGCCAAAAACATTCAGTACTTC. V gene TRBV2 combines with J gene TRBJ2-4; D gene ambiguous. The length of the CDR3 is 14 residues. The V end was cut by 5 bases, the J end by 1 base, with 9 bases between. The germline V gene has CDR1 SNHLY and CDR2 FYNNEI.

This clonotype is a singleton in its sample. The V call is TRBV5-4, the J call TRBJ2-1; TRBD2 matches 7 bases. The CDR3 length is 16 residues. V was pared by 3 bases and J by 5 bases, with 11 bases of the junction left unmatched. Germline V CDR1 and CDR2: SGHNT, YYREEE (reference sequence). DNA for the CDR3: TGTGCCAGCAGCTCCGGGCTAGGGAGGGGAAACAATGAGCAGTTCTTC. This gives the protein CASSSGLGRGNNEQFF.

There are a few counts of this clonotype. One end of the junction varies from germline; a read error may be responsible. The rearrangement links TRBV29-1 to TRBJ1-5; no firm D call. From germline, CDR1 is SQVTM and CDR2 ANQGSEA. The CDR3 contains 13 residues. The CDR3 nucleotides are TGCAGCGTTGGTCTGGGTAGCGATCAGCCCCAGCATTTT. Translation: CSVGLGSDQPQHF.

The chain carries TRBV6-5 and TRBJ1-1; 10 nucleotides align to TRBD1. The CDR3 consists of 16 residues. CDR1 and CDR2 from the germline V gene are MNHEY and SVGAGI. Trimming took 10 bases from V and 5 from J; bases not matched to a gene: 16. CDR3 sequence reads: CATIGSRDRGYTEAFF. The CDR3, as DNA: TGTGCCACCATCGGGAGTCGGGACAGGGGATATACTGAAGCTTTCTTT.

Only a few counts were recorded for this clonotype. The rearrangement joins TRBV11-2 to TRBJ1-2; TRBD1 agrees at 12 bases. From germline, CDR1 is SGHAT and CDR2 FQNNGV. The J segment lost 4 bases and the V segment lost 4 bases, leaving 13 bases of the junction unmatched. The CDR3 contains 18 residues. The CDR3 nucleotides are TGTGCCAGCAGCTCCTTTCGGGACAGGGGGCCCACTTTCTATGGCTACACCTTC. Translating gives CASSSFRDRGPTFYGYTF. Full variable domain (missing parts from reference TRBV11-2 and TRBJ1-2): EAGVAQSPRYKIIEKRQSVAFWCNPISGHATLYWYQQILGQGPKLLIQFQNNGVVDDSQLPKDRFSAERLKGVDSTLKIQPAKLEDSAVYLCASSSFRDRGPTFYGYTFGSGTRLTVV.

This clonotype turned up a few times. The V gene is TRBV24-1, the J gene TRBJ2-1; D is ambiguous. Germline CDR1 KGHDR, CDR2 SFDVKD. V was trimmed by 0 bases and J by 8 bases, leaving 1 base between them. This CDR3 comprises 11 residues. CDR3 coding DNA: TGTGCCACCAGTGATTTGTATGAGCAGTTCTTC. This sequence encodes CATSDLYEQFF.

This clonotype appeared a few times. The CDR3 region is CASSFLQGTDTQYF. CDR3 in DNA: TGTGCCAGCAGTTTCTTACAGGGTACAGATACGCAGTATTTT. The rearrangement joins TRBV28 to TRBJ2-3; maybe TRBD1 (6 bases). V lost 3 bases, J lost 3 bases, and 10 bases lay in between. The CDR3 contains 14 residues. Germline CDR1 is MDHEN and CDR2 is SYDVKM.

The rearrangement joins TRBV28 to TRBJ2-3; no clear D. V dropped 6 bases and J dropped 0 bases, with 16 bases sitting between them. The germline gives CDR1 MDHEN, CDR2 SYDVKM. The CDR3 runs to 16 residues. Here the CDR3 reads CASRQGQRPSTDTQYF. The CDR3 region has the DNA TGTGCCAGCAGGCAAGGGCAGCGACCTAGCACAGATACGCAGTATTTT.

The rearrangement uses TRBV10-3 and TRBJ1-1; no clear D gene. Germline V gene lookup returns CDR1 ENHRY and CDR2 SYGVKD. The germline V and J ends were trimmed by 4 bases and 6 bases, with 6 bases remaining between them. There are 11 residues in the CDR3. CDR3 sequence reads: CAISAGSEAFF. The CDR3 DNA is TGTGCCATCAGTGCGGGATCTGAAGCTTTCTTT.

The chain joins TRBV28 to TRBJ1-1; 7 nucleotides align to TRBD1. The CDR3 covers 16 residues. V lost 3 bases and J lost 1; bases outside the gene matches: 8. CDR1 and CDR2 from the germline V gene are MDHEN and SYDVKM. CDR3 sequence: CASSFPRGTRNTEAFF. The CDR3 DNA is TGTGCCAGCAGTTTCCCCAGGGGGACGCGGAACACTGAAGCTTTCTTT.

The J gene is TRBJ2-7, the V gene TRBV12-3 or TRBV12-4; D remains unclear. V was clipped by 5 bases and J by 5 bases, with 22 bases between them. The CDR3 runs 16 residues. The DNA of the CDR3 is TGTGCCAGCAGTCCCTCGCGGACGCCTAGGATCCACGAGCAGTACTTC. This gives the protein CASSPSRTPRIHEQYF.

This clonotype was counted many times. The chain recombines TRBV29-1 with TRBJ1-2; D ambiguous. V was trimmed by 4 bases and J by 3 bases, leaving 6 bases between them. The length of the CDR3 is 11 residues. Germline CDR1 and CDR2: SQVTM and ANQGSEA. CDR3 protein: CSVGSDYGYTF. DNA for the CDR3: TGCAGCGTTGGGAGTGACTATGGCTACACCTTC.

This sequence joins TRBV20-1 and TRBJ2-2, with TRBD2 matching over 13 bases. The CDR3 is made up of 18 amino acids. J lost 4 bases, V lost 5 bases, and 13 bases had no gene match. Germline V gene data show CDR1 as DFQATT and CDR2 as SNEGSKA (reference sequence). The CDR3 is CSAEGATSGRASTGELFF. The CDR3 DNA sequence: TGCAGTGCTGAGGGGGCTACTAGCGGGAGGGCGAGCACCGGGGAGCTGTTTTTT.

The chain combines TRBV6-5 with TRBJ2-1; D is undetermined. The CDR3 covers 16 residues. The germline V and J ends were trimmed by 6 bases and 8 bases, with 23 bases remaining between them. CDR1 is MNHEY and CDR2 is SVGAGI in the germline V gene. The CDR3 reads CASSPLPGRSADEQFF. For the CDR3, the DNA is TGTGCCAGCAGCCCCCTGCCAGGCCGCTCGGCGGATGAGCAGTTCTTC.

CDR3 sequence reads: CASRLAGGSGTDTQYF. CDR3 DNA: TGTGCCAGCAGACTAGCGGGAGGTTCCGGCACAGATACGCAGTATTTT. The rearrangement uses TRBV6-5 and TRBJ2-3; 12 bases fit TRBD2. Germline V gene sequence: CDR1 MNHEY, CDR2 SVGAGI. The CDR3 sequence is 16 residues long. With 6 bases clipped from V and 1 base from J, the junction kept 5 bases outside the gene matches.

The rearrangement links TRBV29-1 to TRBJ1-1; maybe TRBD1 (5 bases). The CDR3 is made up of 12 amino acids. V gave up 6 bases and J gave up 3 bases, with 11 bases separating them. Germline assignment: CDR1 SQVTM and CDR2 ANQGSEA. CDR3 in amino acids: CSVGGGDTEAFF. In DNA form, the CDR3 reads TGCAGCGTGGGGGGGGGTGACACTGAAGCTTTCTTT.

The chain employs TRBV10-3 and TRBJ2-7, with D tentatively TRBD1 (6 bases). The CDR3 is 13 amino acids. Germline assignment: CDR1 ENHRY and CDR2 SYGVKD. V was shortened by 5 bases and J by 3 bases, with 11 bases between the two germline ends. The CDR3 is CAISTRQDYEQYF. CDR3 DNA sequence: TGTGCCATCAGTACCCGACAGGACTACGAGCAGTACTTC.

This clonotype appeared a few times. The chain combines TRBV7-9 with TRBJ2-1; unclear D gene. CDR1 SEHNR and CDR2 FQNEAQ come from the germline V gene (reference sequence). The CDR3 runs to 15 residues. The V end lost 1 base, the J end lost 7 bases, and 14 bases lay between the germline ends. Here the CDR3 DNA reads TGTGCCAGCAGCTTAGTTAGTCGGGTGGAGAATGAGCAGTTCTTC. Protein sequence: CASSLVSRVENEQFF.

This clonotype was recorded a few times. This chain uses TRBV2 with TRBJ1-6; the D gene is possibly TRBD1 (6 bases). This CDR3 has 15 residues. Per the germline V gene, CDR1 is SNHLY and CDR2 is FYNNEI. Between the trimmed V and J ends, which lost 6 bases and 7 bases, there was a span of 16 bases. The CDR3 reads CASSTNREGNSPLHF. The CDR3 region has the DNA TGTGCCAGCAGCACCAACAGGGAGGGGAATTCACCCCTCCACTTT.

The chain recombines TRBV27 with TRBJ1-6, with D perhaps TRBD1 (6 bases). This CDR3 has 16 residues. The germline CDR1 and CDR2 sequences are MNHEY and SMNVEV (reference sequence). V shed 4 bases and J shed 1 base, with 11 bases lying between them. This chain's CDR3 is CASSSLQGSYNSPLHF. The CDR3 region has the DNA TGTGCCAGCAGTTCGCTACAGGGATCCTATAATTCACCCCTCCACTTT.

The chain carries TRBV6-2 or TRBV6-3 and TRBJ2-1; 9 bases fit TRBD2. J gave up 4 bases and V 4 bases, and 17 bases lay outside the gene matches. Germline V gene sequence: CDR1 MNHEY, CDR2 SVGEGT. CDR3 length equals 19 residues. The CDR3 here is CASSSSPRGAGGRYNEQFF. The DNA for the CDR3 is TGTGCCAGCAGTTCCTCCCCCCGAGGAGCGGGAGGAAGATACAATGAGCAGTTCTTC.

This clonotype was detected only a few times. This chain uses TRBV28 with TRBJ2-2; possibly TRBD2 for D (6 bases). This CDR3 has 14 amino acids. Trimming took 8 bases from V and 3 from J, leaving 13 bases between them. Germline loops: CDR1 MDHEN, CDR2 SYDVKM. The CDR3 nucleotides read TGTGCCAGCCGTGGGGGGTCGTACACCGGGGAGCTGTTTTTT. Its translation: CASRGGSYTGELFF.

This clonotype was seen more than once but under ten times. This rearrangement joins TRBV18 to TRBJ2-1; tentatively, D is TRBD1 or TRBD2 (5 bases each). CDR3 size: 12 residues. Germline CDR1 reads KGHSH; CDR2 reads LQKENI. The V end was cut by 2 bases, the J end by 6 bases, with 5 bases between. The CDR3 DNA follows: TGTGCCAGCTCACCAGGGGGCAATGAGCAGTTCTTC. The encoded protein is CASSPGGNEQFF. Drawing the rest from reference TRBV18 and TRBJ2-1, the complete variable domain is NAGVMQNPRHLVRRRGQEARLRCSPMKGHSHVYWYRQLPEEGLKFMVYLQKENIIDESGMPKERFSAEFPKEGPSILRIQQVVRGDSAAYFCASSPGGNEQFFGPGTRLTVL.

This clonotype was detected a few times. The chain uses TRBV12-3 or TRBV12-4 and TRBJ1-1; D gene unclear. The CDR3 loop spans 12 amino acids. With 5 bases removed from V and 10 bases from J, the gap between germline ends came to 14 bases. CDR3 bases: TGTGCCAGCAGTCCCTCCCCAGGAGGAGCTTTCTTT. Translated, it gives CASSPSPGGAFF.

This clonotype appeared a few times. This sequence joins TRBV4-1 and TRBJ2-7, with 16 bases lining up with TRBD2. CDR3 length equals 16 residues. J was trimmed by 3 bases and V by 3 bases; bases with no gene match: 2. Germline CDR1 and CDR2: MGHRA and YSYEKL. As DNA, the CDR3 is TGCGCCAGCAGCCAGGGACTAGCGGGGGGGCGCTACGAGCAGTACTTC. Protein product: CASSQGLAGGRYEQYF.